What follows are 22 T cell receptor beta chains derived from one specimen sequenced in a study of breast tumors, draining lymph nodes, adjacent tissues. TCRdb reprocessed the multiplex PCR reads via MiXCR and lists one record per CDR3 protein. The sample holds 180,000 or so distinct CDR3 sequences; approximately 31% are singletons and the top ten take approximately 4.3%. Axillary draining lymph nodes of breast cancer patients supplied the node samples. Source material: axillary lymph node tissue. The receptors derive from a female donor with breast cancer. Some clones in this sample may be carry-over from other donors' samples.

This clonotype was recorded at least ten times. The chain is built from TRBV24-1 and TRBJ2-1; D remains unclear. The CDR3 extends over 15 amino acids. Germline V lookup: CDR1 KGHDR, CDR2 SFDVKD. Trimming pared 3 bases from V and 2 bases from J, leaving 10 bases between. As DNA, the CDR3 is TGTGCCACCAGTGATCCGGACCGTCCCTACAATGAGCAGTTCTTC. The encoded protein is CATSDPDRPYNEQFF.

On this clonotype: A much larger clone sits a single nucleotide away, making a read error possible. The chain combines TRBV5-1 with TRBJ2-5, with 7 bases identical to TRBD2. Germline CDR1 reads SGHRS; CDR2 reads YFSETQ. This CDR3 has 16 residues. CDR3: CASSRAATGGSETQCF. CDR3 sequence (DNA): TGCGCCAGCAGCCGGGCTGCGACGGGAGGTTCGGAGACCCAGTGCTTC.

This clonotype was seen ten or more times. This chain's CDR3 is CASTTDFRGANTGELFF. CDR3 nucleotides: TGTGCCAGCACGACCGATTTTAGGGGAGCTAACACCGGGGAGCTGTTTTTT. This chain uses TRBV7-9 with TRBJ2-2; D may match TRBD1 or TRBD2 (5 bases each). V was shortened by 7 bases and J by 2 bases, with 20 bases between the two germline ends. Germline CDR1 is SEHNR and CDR2 is FQNEAQ (reference sequence). The CDR3 is 17 residues long.

There are many counts of this clonotype. V and J are TRBV4-3 and TRBJ2-3; 8 bases are a match to TRBD2. After removal of 1 base from V and 8 bases from J, the junction contained 14 bases not matched to a gene. The CDR3 contains 17 residues. CDR1 is LGHNA and CDR2 is YSLEER in the germline V gene. DNA of the CDR3: TGCGCCAGCAGCCAAGTGGGACTAGGAGAGGGACCAGGTACGCAGTATTTT. This encodes CASSQVGLGEGPGTQYF.

V is TRBV3-2 and J is TRBJ2-3; no DNA check was done on the table's D call, TRBD1. TRBV3-2 is classified as a pseudogene. The CDR3 is made up of 18 amino acids. CDR3 loop: CASSQDGGSIYSTDTQYF. The CDR3 DNA reads as TGTGCCAGCAGCCAAGATGGGGGTAGCATCTATAGCACAGATACGCAGTATTTT.

This clonotype was seen many times. V gene TRBV9 combines with J gene TRBJ2-3; D remains ambiguous. In germline, CDR1 is SGDLS, CDR2 YYNGEE. This CDR3 has 15 residues. V gave up 0 bases and J gave up 0 bases, with 8 bases separating them. CDR3 DNA sequence: TGTGCCAGCAGCGTAGCCCCTACTAGCACAGATACGCAGTATTTT. Translating gives CASSVAPTSTDTQYF.

This chain links TRBV2 with TRBJ1-4, with TRBD1 as a possible D gene (6 bases). CDR1 SNHLY and CDR2 FYNNEI come from the germline V gene. V gave up 5 bases and J gave up 5 bases, with 12 bases separating them. CDR3 length equals 14 residues. CDR3 sequence (DNA): TGTGCCAGCAGTTTATCCGGGGGCAATGAAAAACTGTTTTTT. Translation gives CASSLSGGNEKLFF.

The J gene is TRBJ2-1, the V gene TRBV27; 11 nucleotides line up with TRBD2. This CDR3 is 18 amino acids long. The V and J ends lost 4 bases and 0 bases, in that order; junction bases with no gene match: 8. Germline V gene lookup returns CDR1 MNHEY and CDR2 SMNVEV (reference sequence). CDR3 protein: CASSSGRLAGSSYNEQFF. CDR3 DNA sequence: TGTGCCAGCAGTTCGGGGAGACTAGCGGGGAGCTCCTACAATGAGCAGTTCTTC.

V and J are TRBV7-2 and TRBJ2-5; 9 positions agree with TRBD1. Trimming cost V 4 bases and J 1 base; bases outside gene matches: 1. CDR1 is SGHTA, CDR2 FQGNSA, per germline. The CDR3 has 14 residues. CDR3 in amino acids: CASSSQGAQETQYF. For the CDR3, the DNA is TGTGCCAGCAGCTCACAGGGGGCCCAAGAGACCCAGTACTTC.

Remarks on this clonotype: A read error may account for a junction end that differs from germline. This chain links TRBV20-1 with TRBJ2-2, with 8 bases aligning to TRBD2. This CDR3 is built from 11 residues. The germline gives CDR1 DFQATT, CDR2 SNEGSKA (reference sequence). The CDR3 coding sequence is TGCAGTGCGCAGAGCCAGCGGGAGCTGTCTTTT. Residues: CSAQSQRELSF.

This chain connects TRBV5-1 to TRBJ2-7; TRBD1 is a possible D gene (6 bases). V dropped 3 bases and J dropped 3 bases, with 16 bases sitting between them. CDR1 is SGHRS and CDR2 is YFSETQ in the germline V gene. The CDR3 runs to 15 residues. The CDR3 here is CASSCSARGGYEQYF. CDR3 DNA: TGCGCCAGCAGCTGCAGTGCCAGGGGCGGCTACGAGCAGTACTTC.

At least ten counts were recorded for this clonotype. The rearrangement joins TRBV6-6 to TRBJ2-7; 9 bases align to TRBD2. The germline gives CDR1 MNHNY, CDR2 SVGAGI (reference sequence). J was trimmed by 3 bases and V by 4 bases; bases with no gene match: 7. This CDR3 comprises 15 residues. The DNA of the CDR3 is TGTGCCAGCAGTTCCCAGGGGACTAGCCGCTACGAGCAGTACTTC. This encodes CASSSQGTSRYEQYF.

The sample holds many counts of this clonotype. The CDR3 region is CASSPGFTGELFF. The CDR3 coding sequence is TGTGCCAGCAGCCCCGGGTTCACCGGGGAGCTGTTTTTT. The V and J genes are TRBV14 and TRBJ2-2; D remains unclear. Looked up from germline, CDR1 is SGHDN and CDR2 is FVKESK. Trimming cost V 4 bases and J 4 bases, with 7 bases left between them. This CDR3 has 13 residues.

This clonotype was counted at least ten times. The chain uses TRBV19 and TRBJ1-2; 10 bases match TRBD1. CDR1 and CDR2 from the germline V gene are LNHDA and SQIVND (reference sequence). Trimming took 7 bases from V and 11 from J; bases not matched to a gene: 13. The CDR3 covers 14 residues. The CDR3, as DNA: TGTGCCAGTAATTCTATCCGGGACAGGGGTTTGTACACCTTC. Residues: CASNSIRDRGLYTF.

The rearrangement links TRBV28 to TRBJ2-1; 11 positions agree with TRBD2. This CDR3 spans 16 amino acids. Losses at the gene ends were 8 bases for V and 7 bases for J; bases not matched to a gene: 13. Looked up from germline, CDR1 is MDHEN and CDR2 is SYDVKM. CDR3 amino acids: CASGLSTSGKGNEQFF. In nucleotides, the CDR3 is TGTGCCAGCGGGCTCTCGACTAGCGGGAAGGGAAATGAGCAGTTCTTC. The whole variable domain, filled in from reference TRBV28 and TRBJ2-1, reads DVKVTQSSRYLVKRTGEKVFLECVQDMDHENMFWYRQDPGLGLRLIYFSYDVKMKEKGDIPEGYSVSREKKERFSLILESASTNQTSMYLCASGLSTSGKGNEQFFGPGTRLTVL.

This clonotype was counted many times. The chain has TRBV2 and TRBJ1-3, with 8 bases matching TRBD1. In germline, CDR1 is SNHLY, CDR2 FYNNEI. The CDR3 spans 16 residues. Trimming cost V 5 bases and J 3 bases; bases outside gene matches: 9. CDR3 region: CASSKDRAMFGNTIYF. CDR3 in DNA: TGTGCCAGCAGTAAGGACAGGGCGATGTTTGGAAACACCATATATTTT.

This clonotype came up many times. This chain joins TRBV7-3 and TRBJ2-1; 13 bases fit TRBD2. Germline V gene lookup returns CDR1 SGHTA and CDR2 FQGTGA. The CDR3 sequence is 14 residues long. The V gene end was trimmed by 5 bases and the J gene end by 13 bases; junction bases not matched to a gene: 8. CDR3 coding DNA: TGTGCCAGCAGCCCGACTAGCGGGGGGCCCCCCCAGTTCTTC. Protein: CASSPTSGGPPQFF.

This clonotype was counted at least ten times. The chain uses TRBV4-3 and TRBJ2-1; the match to TRBD2 covers 13 bases. This CDR3 contains 15 residues. Germline loops: CDR1 LGHNA, CDR2 YSLEER. J gave up 9 bases and V 3 bases, and 5 bases lay outside the gene matches. The CDR3 reads CASSQGTSGIGEQFF. The CDR3 DNA reads TGCGCCAGCAGCCAGGGGACTAGCGGGATCGGTGAGCAGTTCTTC.

In its sample, this clonotype was seen once. The junction differs from germline at one of its ends, possibly a read error. The chain uses TRBV6-1 and TRBJ2-5, with 7 bases matching TRBD2. The CDR3 runs to 14 residues. Looked up from germline, CDR1 is MNHNS and CDR2 is SASEGT. The DNA for the CDR3 is TGTGCCAGCAGTCAAGCGGGGTACCAAGAGACCCAGTACTTC. It codes for CASSQAGYQETQYF.

V is TRBV7-8 and J is TRBJ2-2; D perhaps matches TRBD2 (5 bases). The CDR3 is 17 amino acids. Germline V gives CDR1 SGHVS, CDR2 FQNEAQ. V lost 0 bases and J lost 0, with 11 bases in between. The DNA for the CDR3 is TGTGCCAGCAGCTTAGCCGGGATGGGTCCGAACACCGGGGAGCTGTTTTTT. This gives the protein CASSLAGMGPNTGELFF.

This clonotype was detected ten times or more. The chain recombines TRBV7-2 with TRBJ2-7, with 9 bases aligning to TRBD2. This CDR3 region has 15 residues. Germline CDR1 reads SGHTA; CDR2 reads FQGNSA. Trimming at V came to 2 bases and at J to 7 bases, leaving 9 bases not matched to a gene. The CDR3 region is CASSLRREGRGEQYF. DNA of the CDR3: TGTGCCAGCAGCTTAAGGCGGGAGGGCCGGGGTGAGCAGTACTTC.

This clonotype turned up a few times. A much larger clone differs from this one at a single base, so this may be a read error. The chain joins TRBV11-2 to TRBJ2-3, with D unclear. V was trimmed by 5 bases and J by 10 bases, leaving 7 bases between them. The CDR3 has 10 residues. Germline CDR1 is SGHAT and CDR2 is FQNNGV. The CDR3 nucleotides read TGTGCCAGCAGCGGGGATGCGCAGTATTTT. This gives the protein CASSGDAQYF.